What follows are 17 T cell receptor beta chains derived from one specimen sequenced in a study of T cell changes during pregnancy in multiple sclerosis. Sequencing used immunoSEQ multiplex PCR; TCRdb keeps in-frame clones, though not all of them. The sample lists over 65,000 clones, approximately 90% seen once, with about 1.8% in the top ten. Sequencing was performed on peripheral blood, taken in the first trimester of pregnancy. All receptors derive from a female donor in good health, enrolled as a control in a pregnancy study.

The rearrangement links TRBV29-1 to TRBJ1-5, with 8 bases matching TRBD1. The CDR3 length is 15 residues. V gave up 4 bases and J gave up 0 bases; unmatched junction bases: 5. CDR1 is SQVTM and CDR2 is ANQGSEA in the germline V gene. CDR3: CSVGTGTGSNQPQHF. The CDR3 DNA follows: TGCAGCGTTGGCACCGGGACAGGTAGCAATCAGCCCCAGCATTTT.

The table lists this clone with a few counts. V and J are TRBV7-2 and TRBJ1-1; 10 positions agree with TRBD1. CDR1 is SGHTA, CDR2 FQGNSA, per germline. The CDR3 runs 16 residues. V was pared by 4 bases and J by 0 bases, with 5 bases of the junction left unmatched. This CDR3 reads CASSYRTGGLNTEAFF. The CDR3 DNA reads as TGTGCCAGCAGCTACCGGACAGGGGGTCTGAACACTGAAGCTTTCTTT. The complete variable domain, with remaining parts taken from reference TRBV7-2 and TRBJ1-1, reads GAGVSQSPSNKVTEKGKDVELRCDPISGHTALYWYRQSLGQGLEFLIYFQGNSAPDKSGLPSDRFSAERTGGSVSTLTIQRTQQEDSAVYLCASSYRTGGLNTEAFFGQGTRLTVV.

This rearrangement joins TRBV18 to TRBJ1-4, with 10 bases that match TRBD1. The CDR3 runs to 15 residues. Germline lookup yields CDR1 KGHSH and CDR2 LQKENI. V shed 8 bases, J shed 8 bases, and the junction held 11 bases outside the gene matches. CDR3 loop: CASARTGGGPEKLFF. Written as DNA, the CDR3 is TGTGCCAGCGCCCGGACAGGGGGAGGCCCGGAAAAACTGTTTTTT.

The rearrangement links TRBV7-3 to TRBJ1-1, with a weak D call TRBD1 (6 bases). The V gene lost 5 bases and the J gene lost 5 bases, with 12 bases spanning the gap. The length of the CDR3 is 13 residues. The germline V gene has CDR1 SGHTA and CDR2 FQGTGA. This chain's CDR3 is CASSMDSRTEAFF. CDR3 sequence (DNA): TGTGCCAGCAGCATGGACAGTAGGACTGAAGCTTTCTTT.

The gene calls are TRBV5-6 and TRBJ2-1; 7 bases align to TRBD2. With 3 bases clipped from V and 6 bases from J, the junction kept 9 bases outside the gene matches. The CDR3 totals 15 residues. CDR1 and CDR2 (germline): SGHDT, YYEEEE. CDR3 in DNA: TGTGCCAGCAGCTCCCAGCGGGGAGCGGGCAATGAGCAGTTCTTC. It yields the protein CASSSQRGAGNEQFF.

The chain is built from TRBV11-2 and TRBJ2-7; 11 nucleotides align to TRBD1. The CDR3 is 13 residues long. The germline V gene has CDR1 SGHAT and CDR2 FQNNGV. V gave up 7 bases and J gave up 4 bases; unmatched junction bases: 3. In nucleotides, the CDR3 is TGTGCCAGCATAGGGACAGGGGGATACGAGCAGTACTTC. Its translation is CASIGTGGYEQYF.

The CDR3 loop reads CAATGGADYEQYF. CDR3 coding DNA: TGTGCCGCAACAGGGGGCGCCGACTACGAGCAGTACTTC. V is TRBV2 and J is TRBJ2-7; 9 nucleotides match TRBD1. The length of the CDR3 is 13 residues. CDR1 and CDR2 (germline): SNHLY, FYNNEI. J lost 3 bases, V lost 11 bases, and 8 bases had no gene match.

In DNA, the CDR3 is TGTGCCAGCAGCTTAGAGTCCGGCAGGGACACTGAAGCTTTCTTT. It specifies CASSLESGRDTEAFF. This chain links TRBV7-2 with TRBJ1-1; D might be TRBD1 (5 bases). The length of the CDR3 is 15 residues. Trimming took off 1 base at V and 3 bases at J, with 12 bases between the two ends. The V gene's germline CDR1 is SGHTA and CDR2 FQGNSA.

On this clone itself: At the DNA level, this CDR3 is encoded by other sequences in the same sample as well. The chain is built from TRBV29-1 and TRBJ1-1; D call uncertain. Between the trimmed V and J ends, which lost 7 bases and 1 base, there was a span of 16 bases. This CDR3 contains 14 residues. From germline, CDR1 is SQVTM and CDR2 ANQGSEA. The CDR3 DNA is TGCAGCGCCTCCCTTAACCGGGGGAACACTGAAGCTTTCTTT. It yields the protein CSASLNRGNTEAFF.

The rearrangement uses TRBV18 and TRBJ1-1; TRBD1 might be the D (5 bases). Trimming stripped 6 bases from V and 1 base from J, with 18 bases between. CDR3 length: 16 residues. Germline-derived CDR1 and CDR2 are KGHSH and LQKENI. In nucleotides, the CDR3 is TGTGCCAGCTCTCGCGGGAGGGGCGGACAGAACACTGAAGCTTTCTTT. The encoded protein is CASSRGRGGQNTEAFF.

The rearrangement links TRBV21-1 to TRBJ1-2; the D call of TRBD1 is as the table states it, not checked on the DNA. TRBV21-1 constitutes a pseudogene. The CDR3 has 14 amino acids. CDR3 DNA: TGTGCCAGCAGCGGGACAGGTCCCCACTATGGCTACACCTTC. Translation gives CASSGTGPHYGYTF.

V and J are TRBV19 and TRBJ1-1; D is perhaps TRBD1 (6 bases). The CDR3 contains 17 residues. With 4 bases removed from V and 0 bases from J, the gap between germline ends came to 18 bases. The germline V gene has CDR1 LNHDA and CDR2 SQIVND (reference sequence). This CDR3 reads CASSRVSRGIMNTEAFF. In nucleotides, the CDR3 is TGTGCCAGTAGTAGGGTGAGCAGGGGAATAATGAACACTGAAGCTTTCTTT.

The chain links TRBV7-9 to TRBJ2-3; D gene unclear. Germline V lookup: CDR1 SEHNR, CDR2 FQNEAQ (reference sequence). V gave up 1 base and J gave up 2 bases, with 10 bases separating them. This CDR3 has 15 residues. CDR3 coding DNA: TGTGCCAGCAGCTTAGTATCCTCCCCCACAGATACGCAGTATTTT. This sequence encodes CASSLVSSPTDTQYF.

The chain uses TRBV4-3 and TRBJ1-6; TRBD1 might be the D (6 bases). From germline, CDR1 is LGHNA and CDR2 YSLEER. V lost 3 bases, J lost 7 bases, and 10 bases lay in between. The CDR3 spans 14 residues. DNA for the CDR3: TGCGCCAGCAGCCAGGGGGGGCTCAATTCACCCCTCCACTTT. Translation gives CASSQGGLNSPLHF.

The chain links TRBV4-1 to TRBJ1-1, with D perhaps TRBD1 (6 bases). The V gene's germline CDR1 is MGHRA and CDR2 YSYEKL. This CDR3 comprises 15 residues. V was shortened by 4 bases and J by 4 bases, with 16 bases between the two germline ends. CDR3 sequence reads: CASSRSQGLGTEAFF. The DNA for the CDR3 is TGCGCCAGCAGCCGGAGCCAGGGGCTTGGCACTGAAGCTTTCTTT.

This clone showed up just once. The chain employs TRBV5-6 and TRBJ2-7, with D perhaps TRBD1 (7 bases). CDR3 size: 14 residues. With 0 bases removed from V and 3 bases from J, the gap between germline ends came to 10 bases. Germline CDR1 reads SGHDT; CDR2 reads YYEEEE. The CDR3 is CASSLAGGYYEQYF. The CDR3 DNA is TGTGCCAGCAGCTTGGCAGGGGGGTACTACGAGCAGTACTTC.

This CDR3 is CASSPDLAGEYNEQFF. The CDR3 DNA reads as TGTGCCAGCAGCCCCGACCTAGCGGGGGAGTACAATGAGCAGTTCTTC. The rearrangement links TRBV5-4 to TRBJ2-1; 10 bases align to TRBD2. After removal of 4 bases from V and 4 bases from J, the junction contained 8 bases not matched to a gene. CDR3 size: 16 residues. CDR1 and CDR2 from the germline V gene are SGHNT and YYREEE (reference sequence).